The 32 T cell receptor beta chains below all came from one sample that was sequenced in a study of T cell responses to AZD1222 COVID-19 vaccine. Sequencing was performed with immunoSEQ multiplex PCR; in TCRdb, only in-frame clones are kept and a portion is missing. This table has some 170,000 clones, 92% appearing once. Here the sequenced sample was peripheral blood, taken 28 days after the second AZD1222 dose. These receptors were obtained from an adult who received the AZD1222 COVID-19 vaccine.

V usage is TRBV6-5 and J usage is TRBJ1-4, with D unresolved. The V gene's germline CDR1 is MNHEY and CDR2 SVGAGI. The CDR3 totals 15 residues. V lost 2 bases to trimming and J lost 6 bases, with 13 bases between them. CDR3 DNA: TGTGCCAGCAGTTACGAGACGGGCGAGCATGAAAAACTGTTTTTT. Protein sequence: CASSYETGEHEKLFF.

This chain joins TRBV6-6 and TRBJ1-5; 12 bases fit TRBD1. This CDR3 is 15 amino acids long. CDR1 and CDR2 from the germline V gene are MNHNY and SVGAGI (reference sequence). V lost 6 bases, J lost 6 bases, and 6 bases stayed unmatched. DNA of the CDR3: TGTGCCAGCAGCCGGGACAGGGGGCGCGTTCAGCCCCAGCATTTT. Translation: CASSRDRGRVQPQHF.

The genes are TRBV18 and TRBJ1-3; TRBD1 matches 7 bases. Trimming removed 6 bases from V and 4 bases from J; junction bases left unmatched: 9. CDR3 length: 15 amino acids. In germline, CDR1 is KGHSH, CDR2 LQKENI. Written as DNA, the CDR3 is TGTGCCAGCTCCTTGGGACAGATCTCGGGAAACACCATATATTTT. Translated, it gives CASSLGQISGNTIYF.

The chain couples TRBV2 to TRBJ2-1; TRBD2 might be the D (7 bases). The germline gives CDR1 SNHLY, CDR2 FYNNEI. Deletions cut 4 bases from V and 4 bases from J, with 20 bases between. This CDR3 spans 17 amino acids. The CDR3 protein is CASSGDNGGPIYNEQFF. Here the CDR3 DNA reads TGTGCCAGCAGTGGGGACAACGGGGGGCCTATATACAATGAGCAGTTCTTC. Supplemented by reference TRBV2 and TRBJ2-1, the full variable domain reads EPEVTQTPSHQVTQMGQEVILRCVPISNHLYFYWYRQILGQKVEFLVSFYNNEISEKSEIFDDQFSVERPDGSNFTLKIRSTKLEDSAMYFCASSGDNGGPIYNEQFFGPGTRLTVL.

This sequence joins TRBV7-9 and TRBJ1-2; D is uncertain. The CDR3 has 14 residues. In germline, CDR1 is SEHNR, CDR2 FQNEAQ (reference sequence). Trimming cost V 5 bases and J 6 bases, with 16 bases left between them. The CDR3 DNA is TGTGCCAGCAGCCCTACGGTGGTGACCAATGGCTACACCTTC. Encoded protein: CASSPTVVTNGYTF.

This clone came up a few times. The V and J genes are TRBV7-8 and TRBJ1-5; D gene uncertain. Between the trimmed V and J ends, which lost 2 bases and 6 bases, there was a span of 5 bases. Germline CDR1 reads SGHVS; CDR2 reads FQNEAQ. CDR3 length: 12 amino acids. For the CDR3, the DNA is TGTGCCAGCAGCTTACCGGGTCAGCCCCAGCATTTT. Protein sequence: CASSLPGQPQHF.

The chain combines TRBV2 with TRBJ2-7, with TRBD2 identical over 9 bases. The CDR3 sequence is 13 residues long. Trimming took 0 bases from V and 7 from J; bases not matched to a gene: 1. The germline V gene encodes CDR1 SNHLY and CDR2 FYNNEI. The CDR3 sequence: CASSEARGGEQYF. In DNA form, the CDR3 reads TGTGCCAGCAGTGAAGCGCGGGGGGGAGAGCAGTACTTC.

The rearrangement links TRBV10-3 to TRBJ1-2; D ambiguous. The CDR3 is 14 amino acids. Per the germline V gene, CDR1 is ENHRY and CDR2 is SYGVKD. The V end was cut by 0 bases, the J end by 4 bases, with 9 bases between. The CDR3 reads CAISESGRTYGYTF. CDR3 in DNA: TGTGCCATCAGTGAGTCGGGCAGGACCTATGGCTACACCTTC.

The V and J genes are TRBV19 and TRBJ1-1, with D tentatively TRBD1 (5 bases). The V and J ends lost 7 bases and 0 bases respectively, with 12 bases between them. From germline, CDR1 is LNHDA and CDR2 SQIVND (reference sequence). The CDR3 extends over 14 amino acids. CDR3 nucleotides: TGTGCCAGTAATGACCCGGGGCTGAACACTGAAGCTTTCTTT. Its protein product is CASNDPGLNTEAFF.

The chain combines TRBV29-1 with TRBJ2-7, with D perhaps TRBD1 (6 bases). V lost 5 bases and J 2 bases, leaving 13 bases between the germline ends. Germline CDR1 SQVTM, CDR2 ANQGSEA. There are 13 residues in the CDR3. The CDR3, as DNA: TGCAGCGTTCAGGCAGGGGCGACCTACGAGCAGTACTTC. Protein product: CSVQAGATYEQYF.

J is TRBJ1-6 and V is TRBV5-4, with 8 bases identical to TRBD1. The junction had 13 bases not matched to a gene; V was cut back by 2 bases and J by 0 bases. Germline V gene sequence: CDR1 SGHNT, CDR2 YYREEE (reference sequence). The CDR3 length is 20 residues. The CDR3: CASSFKPGQATFSYNSPLHF. The CDR3 nucleotides read TGTGCCAGCAGCTTCAAACCGGGACAGGCAACATTCTCCTATAATTCACCCCTCCACTTT.

V is TRBV7-9 and J is TRBJ2-2; D perhaps matches TRBD1 (8 bases). CDR3 size: 15 residues. Between the trimmed V and J ends, which lost 4 bases and 5 bases, there was a span of 14 bases. CDR1 and CDR2 (germline): SEHNR, FQNEAQ (reference sequence). CDR3 sequence reads: CASSSDRGGTGELFF. As DNA, the CDR3 is TGTGCCAGCAGCTCTGACAGGGGAGGGACCGGGGAGCTGTTTTTT.

This clone was observed once. The chain carries TRBV5-1 and TRBJ1-1; perhaps TRBD1 as D (5 bases). This CDR3 region has 14 residues. Germline lookup yields CDR1 SGHRS and CDR2 YFSETQ. Trimming left V 2 bases short and J 2 bases short, with 10 bases between. The CDR3 DNA reads TGCGCCAGCAGCTTCCAGGGCCTAAACACTGAAGCTTTCTTT. Amino acids: CASSFQGLNTEAFF. The full variable domain, its missing parts supplied by reference TRBV5-1 and TRBJ1-1, is KAGVTQTPRYLIKTRGQQVTLSCSPISGHRSVSWYQQTPGQGLQFLFEYFSETQRNKGNFPGRFSGRQFSNSRSEMNVSTLELGDSALYLCASSFQGLNTEAFFGQGTRLTVV.

The J gene is TRBJ1-5, the V gene TRBV6-5; possible D gene TRBD1, 6 bases. V was cut by 4 bases and J by 0 bases, with 10 bases left in between. Germline values: CDR1 MNHEY, CDR2 SVGAGI. CDR3 size: 15 residues. CDR3 sequence (DNA): TGTGCCAGCAGTTCACAGGGTTATAGCAATCAGCCCCAGCATTTT. It encodes CASSSQGYSNQPQHF.

The V call is TRBV27, the J call TRBJ1-1; no clear D. The CDR3 totals 14 residues. The germline V gene has CDR1 MNHEY and CDR2 SMNVEV (reference sequence). Trimming removed 0 bases at V and 5 bases at J, with 10 bases between. The CDR3 DNA sequence: TGTGCCAGCAGTTTATCGCGGTTTGTGACTGAAGCTTTCTTT. Translation gives CASSLSRFVTEAFF.

V usage is TRBV5-1 and J usage is TRBJ1-6; D gene uncertain. The CDR3 loop spans 15 amino acids. Deletions cut 3 bases from V and 6 bases from J, with 13 bases between. Germline values: CDR1 SGHRS, CDR2 YFSETQ. The CDR3: CASSSVDAFNSPLHF. The CDR3 DNA sequence: TGCGCCAGCAGCTCTGTGGACGCCTTTAATTCACCCCTCCACTTT.

The chain is built from TRBV7-6 and TRBJ2-2; D call uncertain. The V and J ends lost 0 bases and 3 bases respectively, with 2 bases between them. CDR3 length: 13 residues. The germline V gene has CDR1 SGHVS and CDR2 FNYEAQ. The CDR3 region is CASSLAYTGELFF. The CDR3 region has the DNA TGTGCCAGCAGCTTAGCTTACACCGGGGAGCTGTTTTTT.

The table lists this clone with a few counts. The V and J genes are TRBV19 and TRBJ1-4; TRBD1 might be the D (6 bases). The CDR3 loop spans 15 amino acids. Between the trimmed V and J ends, which lost 8 bases and 4 bases, there was a span of 17 bases. Germline CDR1 LNHDA, CDR2 SQIVND (reference sequence). CDR3 sequence: CASASQGRSNEKLFF. CDR3 nucleotide sequence: TGTGCCAGTGCGTCCCAGGGGAGGAGTAATGAAAAACTGTTTTTT.

The CDR3 bases are TGTGCCAGCAGTCTGTCCGGGACAGGGACCCAAGCTTTCTTT. Protein sequence: CASSLSGTGTQAFF. The chain employs TRBV6-5 and TRBJ1-1; 9 bases are a match to TRBD1. The CDR3 covers 14 residues. Per the germline V gene, CDR1 is MNHEY and CDR2 is SVGAGI. V dropped 5 bases and J dropped 9; count of bases not matched to a gene: 10.

The V gene is TRBV6-5, the J gene TRBJ1-1; TRBD1 aligns across 7 bases. The CDR3 consists of 14 residues. The trim removed 8 bases at V and 5 bases at J, leaving 11 bases unmatched. The germline CDR1 and CDR2 sequences are MNHEY and SVGAGI. CDR3 amino acids: CASVDRELKTEAFF. As DNA, the CDR3 is TGTGCCAGCGTAGACAGGGAATTAAAGACTGAAGCTTTCTTT.

V is TRBV4-1 and J is TRBJ2-5, with D possibly being TRBD2 (6 bases). Trimming stripped 4 bases from V and 1 base from J, with 10 bases between. CDR3 length equals 14 residues. Germline V gene data show CDR1 as MGHRA and CDR2 as YSYEKL. Here the CDR3 reads CASSRDSFQETQYF. The CDR3 DNA follows: TGCGCCAGCAGCCGGGACTCGTTCCAAGAGACCCAGTACTTC.

The V call is TRBV13, the J call TRBJ1-1, with D possibly TRBD1 on 5 matching bases. Trimming shortened V by 5 bases and J by 0 bases, and 7 bases separated the two germline ends. Looked up from germline, CDR1 is PRHDT and CDR2 is FYEKMQ (reference sequence). The CDR3 totals 13 residues. CDR3 loop: CASSDSLNTEAFF. Written as DNA, the CDR3 is TGTGCCAGCAGCGACAGTCTGAACACTGAAGCTTTCTTT.

The chain carries TRBV10-2 and TRBJ1-5; possibly TRBD1 for D (5 bases). The germline V gene encodes CDR1 WSHSY and CDR2 SAAADI. V was cut by 4 bases and J by 3 bases, with 7 bases left in between. This CDR3 region has 13 residues. The CDR3 sequence is CASSGQLNQPQHF. CDR3 DNA: TGCGCCAGCAGTGGACAGCTCAATCAGCCCCAGCATTTT.

J is TRBJ1-4 and V is TRBV30; D possibly corresponds to TRBD1 (6 bases). Trimming cost V 2 bases and J 8 bases, with 18 bases left between them. Germline CDR1 reads GTSNPN; CDR2 reads SVGIG (reference sequence). CDR3 length equals 15 residues. CDR3 loop: CAWSPRDRKGEKLFF. The CDR3 DNA follows: TGTGCCTGGAGTCCTCGAGACAGGAAAGGCGAAAAACTGTTTTTT. The full variable domain, rest sourced from reference TRBV30 and TRBJ1-4, is SQTIHQWPATLVQPVGSPLSLECTVEGTSNPNLYWYRQAAGRGLQLLFYSVGIGQISSEVPQNLSASRPQDRQFILSSKKLLLSDSGFYLCAWSPRDRKGEKLFFGSGTQLSVL.

The J gene is TRBJ1-1, the V gene TRBV29-1; 8 positions agree with TRBD1. Germline V gene data show CDR1 as SQVTM and CDR2 as ANQGSEA. The CDR3 totals 13 residues. The V and J ends lost 6 bases and 7 bases, in that order; junction bases with no gene match: 10. CDR3 coding DNA: TGCAGCGTGGCCCAGGGACAGGCTGATGAAGCTTTCTTT. Translated, it gives CSVAQGQADEAFF.

For the CDR3, the DNA is TGTGCCACCAGCACCTGGACGGCTAACTATGGCTACACCTTC. The encoded protein is CATSTWTANYGYTF. The genes are TRBV15 and TRBJ1-2, with unresolved D. This CDR3 region has 14 residues. V lost 4 bases and J 0 bases, leaving 9 bases between the germline ends. CDR1 is LNHNV and CDR2 is YYDKDF in the germline V gene (reference sequence).

The chain carries TRBV7-6 and TRBJ2-1, with TRBD1 matching over 7 bases. Germline loops: CDR1 SGHVS, CDR2 FNYEAQ. The CDR3 is 18 residues long. The trim removed 4 bases at V and 1 base at J, leaving 13 bases unmatched. CDR3 sequence (DNA): TGTGCCAGCAGCTATTTTGGGTTACAGGGGATTTCCTACAATGAGCAGTTCTTC. Translating gives CASSYFGLQGISYNEQFF.

This chain connects TRBV7-9 to TRBJ1-2; D gene unclear. The CDR3 is 15 amino acids. Trimming took off 1 base at V and 3 bases at J, with 12 bases between the two ends. Germline V lookup: CDR1 SEHNR, CDR2 FQNEAQ (reference sequence). CDR3 sequence: CASSLGSVGDYGYTF. CDR3 nucleotide sequence: TGTGCCAGCAGCTTAGGCTCAGTCGGGGACTATGGCTACACCTTC. The whole variable domain, remainder taken from reference TRBV7-9 and TRBJ1-2, is DTGVSQNPRHKITKRGQNVTFRCDPISEHNRLYWYRQTLGQGPEFLTYFQNEAQLEKSRLLSDRFSAERPKGSFSTLEIQRTEQGDSAMYLCASSLGSVGDYGYTFGSGTRLTVV.

V usage is TRBV6-6 and J usage is TRBJ1-6; D is unclear. Trimming pared 2 bases from V and 7 bases from J, leaving 9 bases between. Germline V gives CDR1 MNHNY, CDR2 SVGAGI (reference sequence). The CDR3 is 14 amino acids. The CDR3 loop reads CASSYVEGNSPLHF. For the CDR3, the DNA is TGTGCCAGCAGTTACGTGGAGGGAAATTCACCCCTCCACTTT.

The rearrangement links TRBV12-5 to TRBJ1-1; TRBD1 matches at 7 bases. The CDR3 consists of 16 residues. Germline-derived CDR1 and CDR2 are LGHNT and FRNRAP. With V trimmed by 0 bases and J by 3 bases, 7 bases remained unmatched. CDR3 nucleotides: TGTGCTAGTGGTTTGGTAGGACAGGATTTTGACACTGAAGCTTTCTTT. This encodes CASGLVGQDFDTEAFF.

The chain carries TRBV27 and TRBJ2-7, with TRBD1 matching 9 bases. Trimming removed 4 bases from V and 3 bases from J; junction bases left unmatched: 7. Germline V gene data show CDR1 as MNHEY and CDR2 as SMNVEV (reference sequence). The CDR3 runs to 15 residues. This CDR3 is CASSSWDREGYEQYF. The CDR3 coding sequence is TGTGCCAGCAGTTCTTGGGACAGGGAAGGCTACGAGCAGTACTTC.

This chain uses TRBV18 with TRBJ1-2; D is unresolved. Germline-derived CDR1 and CDR2 are KGHSH and LQKENI. Trimming pared 3 bases from V and 4 bases from J, leaving 12 bases between. This CDR3 spans 14 amino acids. This chain's CDR3 is CASSPSGVGYGYTF. The CDR3 DNA reads as TGTGCCAGCTCACCTAGCGGGGTGGGCTATGGCTACACCTTC.